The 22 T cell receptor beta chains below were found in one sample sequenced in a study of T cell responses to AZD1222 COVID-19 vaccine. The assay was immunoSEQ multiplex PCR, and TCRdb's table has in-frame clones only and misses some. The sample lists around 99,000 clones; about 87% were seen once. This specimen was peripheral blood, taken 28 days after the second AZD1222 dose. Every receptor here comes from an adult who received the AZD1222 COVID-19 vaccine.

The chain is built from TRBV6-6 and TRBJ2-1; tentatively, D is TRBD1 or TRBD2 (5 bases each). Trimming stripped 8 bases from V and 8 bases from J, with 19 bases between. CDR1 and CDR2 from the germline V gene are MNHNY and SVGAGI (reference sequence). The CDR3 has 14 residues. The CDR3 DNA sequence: TGTGCCAGCTCCCGGGGCCAGCCGGTCGATGAGCAGTTCTTC. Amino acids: CASSRGQPVDEQFF.

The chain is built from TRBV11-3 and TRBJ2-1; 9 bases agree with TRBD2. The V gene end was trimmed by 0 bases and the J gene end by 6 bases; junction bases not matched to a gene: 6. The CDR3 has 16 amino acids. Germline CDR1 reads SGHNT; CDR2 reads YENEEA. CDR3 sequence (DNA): TGTGCCAGCAGCTTAGAAGGAACGCGGGAGGGCAATGAGCAGTTCTTC. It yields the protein CASSLEGTREGNEQFF.

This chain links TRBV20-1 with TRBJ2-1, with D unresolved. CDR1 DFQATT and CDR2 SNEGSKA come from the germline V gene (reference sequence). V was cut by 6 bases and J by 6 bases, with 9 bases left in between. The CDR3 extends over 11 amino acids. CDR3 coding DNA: TGCAGTGCAGCTGGGATCAATGAGCAGTTCTTC. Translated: CSAAGINEQFF.

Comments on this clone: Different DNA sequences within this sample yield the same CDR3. CDR3 protein: CASSVGGGTGELFF. The CDR3 DNA sequence: TGTGCCAGCAGCGTCGGTGGGGGTACCGGGGAGCTGTTTTTT. The chain couples TRBV9 to TRBJ2-2; D may correspond to TRBD1 or TRBD2 (5 bases each). V lost 2 bases to trimming and J lost 5 bases, with 10 bases between them. This CDR3 is 14 amino acids long. The germline CDR1 and CDR2 sequences are SGDLS and YYNGEE.

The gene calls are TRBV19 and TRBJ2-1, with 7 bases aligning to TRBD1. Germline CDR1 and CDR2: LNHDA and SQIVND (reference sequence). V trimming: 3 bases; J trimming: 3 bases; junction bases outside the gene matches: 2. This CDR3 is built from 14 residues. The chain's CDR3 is CASSMTGFYNEQFF. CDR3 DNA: TGTGCCAGTAGTATGACAGGGTTCTACAATGAGCAGTTCTTC.

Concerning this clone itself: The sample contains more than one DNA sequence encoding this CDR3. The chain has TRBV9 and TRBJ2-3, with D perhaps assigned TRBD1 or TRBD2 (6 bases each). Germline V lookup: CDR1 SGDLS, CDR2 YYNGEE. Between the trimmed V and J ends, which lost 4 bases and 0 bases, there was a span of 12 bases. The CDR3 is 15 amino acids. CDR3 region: CASSPGGGSTDTQYF. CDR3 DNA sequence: TGTGCCAGCAGCCCCGGAGGGGGGAGCACAGATACGCAGTATTTT.

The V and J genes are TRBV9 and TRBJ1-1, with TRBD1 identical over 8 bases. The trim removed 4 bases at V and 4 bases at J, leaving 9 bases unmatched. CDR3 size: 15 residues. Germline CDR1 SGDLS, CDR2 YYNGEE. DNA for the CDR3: TGTGCCAGCAGCCTTATCCAACAGGGGGGCACTGAAGCTTTCTTT. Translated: CASSLIQQGGTEAFF.

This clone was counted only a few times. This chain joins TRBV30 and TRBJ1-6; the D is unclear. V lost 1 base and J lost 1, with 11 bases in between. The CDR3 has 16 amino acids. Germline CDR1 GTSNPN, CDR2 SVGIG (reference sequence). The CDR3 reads CAWSGKGRSYNSPLHF. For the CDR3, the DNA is TGTGCCTGGAGTGGTAAAGGGCGGTCCTATAATTCACCCCTCCACTTT.

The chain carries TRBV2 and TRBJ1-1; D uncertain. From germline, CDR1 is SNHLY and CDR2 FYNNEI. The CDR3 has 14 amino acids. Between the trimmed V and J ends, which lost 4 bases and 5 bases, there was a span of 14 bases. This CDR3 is CASSVFGVGTEAFF. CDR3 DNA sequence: TGTGCCAGCAGTGTTTTTGGGGTAGGGACTGAAGCTTTCTTT.

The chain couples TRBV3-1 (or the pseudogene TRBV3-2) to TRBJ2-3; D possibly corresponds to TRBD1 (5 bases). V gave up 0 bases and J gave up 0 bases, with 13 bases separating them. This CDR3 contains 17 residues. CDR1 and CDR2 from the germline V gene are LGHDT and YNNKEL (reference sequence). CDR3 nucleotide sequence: TGTGCCAGCAGCCAAGATCTTAGGAGACAGAGCACAGATACGCAGTATTTT. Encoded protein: CASSQDLRRQSTDTQYF.

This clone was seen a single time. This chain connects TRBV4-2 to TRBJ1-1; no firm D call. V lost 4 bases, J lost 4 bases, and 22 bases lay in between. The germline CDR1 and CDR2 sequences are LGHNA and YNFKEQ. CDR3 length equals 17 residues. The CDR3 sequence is CASSPTFPRQVSTEAFF. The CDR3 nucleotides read TGTGCCAGCAGCCCAACGTTCCCCCGTCAGGTATCCACTGAAGCTTTCTTT.

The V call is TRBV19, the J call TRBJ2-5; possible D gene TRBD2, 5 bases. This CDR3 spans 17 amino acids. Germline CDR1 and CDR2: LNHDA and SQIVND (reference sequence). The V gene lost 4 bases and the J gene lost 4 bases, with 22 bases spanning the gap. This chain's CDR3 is CASSRSGSQLVAETQYF. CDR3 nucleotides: TGTGCCAGTAGTAGAAGCGGCAGTCAGCTAGTCGCAGAGACCCAGTACTTC.

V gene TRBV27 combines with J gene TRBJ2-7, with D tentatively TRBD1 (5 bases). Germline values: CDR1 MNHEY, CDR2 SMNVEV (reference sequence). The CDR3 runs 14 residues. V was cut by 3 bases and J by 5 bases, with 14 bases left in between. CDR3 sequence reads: CASSFQGTRNEQYF. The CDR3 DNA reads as TGTGCCAGCAGTTTTCAGGGAACCCGGAACGAGCAGTACTTC.

The CDR3 protein is CASSLIPAWYNEQFF. The CDR3 DNA sequence: TGTGCCAGCAGTTTAATTCCAGCCTGGTACAATGAGCAGTTCTTC. This chain links TRBV27 with TRBJ2-1, with D unclear. Germline lookup yields CDR1 MNHEY and CDR2 SMNVEV (reference sequence). The V end was cut by 2 bases, the J end by 4 bases, with 12 bases between. This CDR3 is built from 15 residues.

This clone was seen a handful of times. The CDR3 DNA is TGTGCCAGCTCACCAGCCTTGGGGGTGACAGGCAATCAGCCCCAGCATTTT. This translates into CASSPALGVTGNQPQHF. The V gene is TRBV18, the J gene TRBJ1-5; possible D gene TRBD1, 5 bases. Germline V gene lookup returns CDR1 KGHSH and CDR2 LQKENI. The CDR3 contains 17 residues. Between the trimmed V and J ends, which lost 2 bases and 2 bases, there was a span of 16 bases.

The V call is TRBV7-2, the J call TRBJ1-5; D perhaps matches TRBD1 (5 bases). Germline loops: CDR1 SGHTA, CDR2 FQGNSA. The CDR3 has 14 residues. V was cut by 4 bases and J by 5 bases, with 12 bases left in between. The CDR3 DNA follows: TGTGCCAGCAGCTCCTCAAGGGGTGATCAGCCCCAGCATTTT. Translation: CASSSSRGDQPQHF.

The CDR3 protein is CASREQPGNTIYF. CDR3 coding DNA: TGTGCCAGTAGGGAACAGCCTGGAAACACCATATATTTT. This chain joins TRBV19 and TRBJ1-3; no reliable D call. V dropped 6 bases and J dropped 2 bases, with 8 bases sitting between them. Looked up from germline, CDR1 is LNHDA and CDR2 is SQIVND (reference sequence). The CDR3 is 13 residues long.

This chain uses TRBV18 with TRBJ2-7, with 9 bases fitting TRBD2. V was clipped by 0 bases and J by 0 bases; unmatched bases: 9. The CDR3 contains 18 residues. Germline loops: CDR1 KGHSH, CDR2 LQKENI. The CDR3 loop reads CASSPPRTSAKYSYEQYF. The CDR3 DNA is TGTGCCAGCTCACCACCAAGGACTAGCGCCAAATACTCCTACGAGCAGTACTTC.

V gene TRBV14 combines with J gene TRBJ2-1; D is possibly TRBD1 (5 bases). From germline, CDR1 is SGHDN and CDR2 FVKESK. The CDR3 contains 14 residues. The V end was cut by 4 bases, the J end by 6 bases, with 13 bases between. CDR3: CASSPGFQSNEQFF. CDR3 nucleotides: TGTGCCAGCAGCCCAGGGTTCCAGTCCAATGAGCAGTTCTTC.

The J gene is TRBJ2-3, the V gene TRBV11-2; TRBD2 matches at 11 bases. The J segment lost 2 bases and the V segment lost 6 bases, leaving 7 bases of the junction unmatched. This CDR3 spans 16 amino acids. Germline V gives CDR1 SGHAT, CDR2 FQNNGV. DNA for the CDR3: TGTGCCAGCAGACTTCTAGCGGGGGGCCCCACAGATACGCAGTATTTT. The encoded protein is CASRLLAGGPTDTQYF.

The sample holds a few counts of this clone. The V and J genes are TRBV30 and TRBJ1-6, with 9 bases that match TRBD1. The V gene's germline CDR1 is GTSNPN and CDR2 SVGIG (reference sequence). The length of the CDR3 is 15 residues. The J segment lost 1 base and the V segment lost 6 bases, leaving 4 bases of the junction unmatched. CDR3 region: CACRTGVSYNSPLHF. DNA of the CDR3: TGTGCCTGCAGGACAGGGGTATCCTATAATTCACCCCTCCACTTT.

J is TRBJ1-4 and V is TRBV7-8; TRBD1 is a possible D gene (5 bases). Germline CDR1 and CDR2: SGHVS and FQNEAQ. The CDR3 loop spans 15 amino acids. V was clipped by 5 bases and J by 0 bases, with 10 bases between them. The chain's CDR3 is CASSPDRATNEKLFF. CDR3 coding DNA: TGTGCCAGCAGCCCTGACAGAGCAACTAATGAAAAACTGTTTTTT.